These T cell receptor beta chains were read from a single sample in a study of T cell responses to AZD1222 COVID-19 vaccine. The assay was immunoSEQ multiplex PCR, and TCRdb's table has in-frame clones only and misses some. In the table there are 140,000 to 150,000 clones, roughly 90% of which are singletons. Here the sequenced sample was peripheral blood, taken 28 days after the second AZD1222 dose. These receptors were collected from an adult who received the AZD1222 COVID-19 vaccine. Each CDR3 is given with its conserved first and last residue. Each record gives: V gene, clone size, D gene, J gene, CDR3 DNA, CDR3 protein. The D gene is left open where the match is weak. Clone size is given for some rows only: seen once, a few or many times, or a class if the clone is expanded.

V: TRBV14; size: .; D: .; J: TRBJ1-2; DNA: TGTGCCAGCAGCCAAGGTCTGGGCTATGGCTACACCTTC; CDR3: CASSQGLGYGYTF
V: TRBV19; size: .; D: .; J: TRBJ2-7; DNA: TGTGCCAGTAGTATAGCCCAATCCGAGACTAGGGCCTACGAGCAGTACTTC; CDR3: CASSIAQSETRAYEQYF
V: TRBV5-4; size: .; D: .; J: TRBJ2-6; DNA: TGTGCCAGCAGCTTGGGGGCTGGGGCCAACGTCCTGACTTTC; CDR3: CASSLGAGANVLTF
V: TRBV7-2; size: .; D: .; J: TRBJ1-3; DNA: TGTGCCAGCAGCCCCGAGACAGGCATCTCTGGAAACACCATATATTTT; CDR3: CASSPETGISGNTIYF
V: TRBV10-3; size: .; D: TRBD2; J: TRBJ2-1; DNA: TGTGCCATCAGTAACGGACTAGGAGGTACCAATGAGCAGTTCTTC; CDR3: CAISNGLGGTNEQFF
V: TRBV27; size: once; D: TRBD1; J: TRBJ1-5; DNA: TGTGCCAGCACCCTGACAGGGGGGAGCAATCAGCCCCAGCATTTT; CDR3: CASTLTGGSNQPQHF
V: TRBV27; size: .; D: .; J: TRBJ2-7; DNA: TGTGCCAGCAGTCCTCGGGATGGAGTATTGGCCTACGAGCAGTACTTC; CDR3: CASSPRDGVLAYEQYF
V: TRBV5-8; size: .; D: .; J: TRBJ1-5; DNA: TGTGCCAGCAGGGGCGGTGGGGCGGTGGGCAATCAGCCCCAGCATTTT; CDR3: CASRGGGAVGNQPQHF
V: TRBV11-2; size: .; D: .; J: TRBJ1-1; DNA: TGTGCCAGCAGCATCAGCCGGGACGCGAGGGCGGCTTTCTTT; CDR3: CASSISRDARAAFF
V: TRBV19; size: .; D: .; J: TRBJ2-2; DNA: TGTGCCAGTAGTGGGGGTGGCAGAATCACCGGGGAGCTGTTTTTT; CDR3: CASSGGGRITGELFF
V: TRBV10-3; size: .; D: TRBD1; J: TRBJ2-7; DNA: TGTGCCTCCCGGGACAGGGGTGACGAGCAGTACTTC; CDR3: CASRDRGDEQYF
V: TRBV7-6; size: .; D: TRBD1; J: TRBJ2-3; DNA: TGTGCCAGCAGCTTAGGAGGACAGGGGAGGACAGATACGCAGTATTTT; CDR3: CASSLGGQGRTDTQYF
V: TRBV28; size: .; D: .; J: TRBJ1-1; DNA: TGTGCCAGCAGTTTATTGGGCAGAGGTGAAGCTTTCTTT; CDR3: CASSLLGRGEAFF
V: TRBV14; size: .; D: .; J: TRBJ2-7; DNA: TGTGCCAGCAGCCAGACAGCCTACGAGCAGTACTTC; CDR3: CASSQTAYEQYF
V: TRBV5-1; size: once; D: TRBD2; J: TRBJ2-2; DNA: TGCGCCAGCAGCTTGGGACTAGCAAGCGGCCCGAACACCGGGGAGCTGTTTTTT; CDR3: CASSLGLASGPNTGELFF
V: TRBV19; size: .; D: TRBD1; J: TRBJ1-1; DNA: TGTGCCAGTAGTCCCCACAGGGGTCTCGGGAACACTGAAGCTTTCTTT; CDR3: CASSPHRGLGNTEAFF
V: TRBV24-1; size: .; D: .; J: TRBJ2-2; DNA: TGTGCCACCAGTGATTCTCCCCTCACCGGGGAGCTGTTTTTT; CDR3: CATSDSPLTGELFF
V: TRBV28; size: once; D: .; J: TRBJ1-2; DNA: TGTGCCAGCAGTATAGCCGGGACGGGCCTTAACGAGGACTATGGCTACACCTTC; CDR3: CASSIAGTGLNEDYGYTF
V: TRBV18; size: .; D: TRBD1; J: TRBJ1-3; DNA: TGTGCCAGCTCACCCGGAATACAGGGGCGTGCGGGAAACACCATATATTTT; CDR3: CASSPGIQGRAGNTIYF
V: TRBV24-1; size: .; D: TRBD1; J: TRBJ2-3; DNA: TGTGCCACCAGTGACGATCGGACAGGGGGTGCGGATACGCAGTATTTT; CDR3: CATSDDRTGGADTQYF
V: TRBV6-5; size: .; D: .; J: TRBJ1-5; DNA: TGTGCCAGCACCACAGGGTGGGCTAAGCCCCAGCATTTT; CDR3: CASTTGWAKPQHF
V: TRBV9; size: .; D: .; J: TRBJ2-4; DNA: TGTGCCAGCAGCGTGGGGCCACCCGGGCCCCTAGCCAAAAACATTCAGTACTTC; CDR3: CASSVGPPGPLAKNIQYF
V: TRBV27; size: .; D: TRBD1; J: TRBJ1-1; DNA: TGTGCCAGCAGTAACACAGGGGCGCACACTGAAGCTTTCTTT; CDR3: CASSNTGAHTEAFF
V: TRBV24-1; size: .; D: TRBD2; J: TRBJ2-3; DNA: TGTGCCACCAGTGATCCCGGACTAGCGGGGTACACAGATACGCAGTATTTT; CDR3: CATSDPGLAGYTDTQYF
V: TRBV2; size: .; D: .; J: TRBJ1-5; DNA: TGTGCCAGCGGTTGGGGGCAGCCCCAGCATTTT; CDR3: CASGWGQPQHF
V: TRBV7-2; size: .; D: .; J: TRBJ1-2; DNA: TGTGCCAGCAGCTTGGACAGAGGTGCCTATGGCTACACCTTC; CDR3: CASSLDRGAYGYTF
V: TRBV7-2; size: .; D: .; J: TRBJ1-5; DNA: TGTGCCAGCAGCTTAGTACCAGGCCAAGATAGCAATCAGCCCCAGCATTTT; CDR3: CASSLVPGQDSNQPQHF
V: TRBV14; size: once; D: TRBD1; J: TRBJ1-2; DNA: TGTGCCAGCAGCCAGTGGGACAGGGGTGGCTACACCTTC; CDR3: CASSQWDRGGYTF
V: TRBV19; size: .; D: TRBD2; J: TRBJ2-3; DNA: TGTGCCACCTCCGGGACTAGCGGGCAGACAGATACGCAGTATTTT; CDR3: CATSGTSGQTDTQYF
V: TRBV3-1/TRBV3-2; size: .; D: .; J: TRBJ1-6; DNA: TGTGCCAGCAGCCAAGATGTAATCTCCTATAATTCACCCCTCCACTTT; CDR3: CASSQDVISYNSPLHF
V: TRBV19; size: .; D: TRBD2; J: TRBJ2-7; DNA: TGTGCCAGTAGTAGAGGAGCGGGAGGTTCCTCGTTCGAGCAGTACTTC; CDR3: CASSRGAGGSSFEQYF
V: TRBV3-1/TRBV3-2; size: .; D: TRBD2; J: TRBJ2-2; DNA: TGTGCCAGCAGCCTAGCGGGGCTATCTGGGGAGCTGTTTTTT; CDR3: CASSLAGLSGELFF
V: TRBV28; size: .; D: TRBD1; J: TRBJ2-7; DNA: TGTGCCAGCAGTTTAATGGCAGGGGGCTTTTACGAGCAGTACTTC; CDR3: CASSLMAGGFYEQYF
V: TRBV28; size: .; D: TRBD2; J: TRBJ2-3; DNA: TGTGCCAGCCCCCCTAGCGGAGTAACCTTCACAGATACGCAGTATTTT; CDR3: CASPPSGVTFTDTQYF
V: TRBV28; size: .; D: .; J: TRBJ1-1; DNA: TGTGCCAGCAGTTGGCTGGTCGGTCCCGTTAACACTGAAGCTTTCTTT; CDR3: CASSWLVGPVNTEAFF
V: TRBV4-3; size: .; D: TRBD2; J: TRBJ2-5; DNA: TGCGCCAGCAGCCCCCACCCGGCTAGCGGGGTCCAAGAGACCCAGTACTTC; CDR3: CASSPHPASGVQETQYF
V: TRBV28; size: .; D: .; J: TRBJ1-2; DNA: TGTGCCAGCAACCTGGGGGGGGACTGGTATGGCTACACCTTC; CDR3: CASNLGGDWYGYTF
V: TRBV19; size: .; D: .; J: TRBJ1-5; DNA: TGTGCCAGTAGTATAAGAGGTGGAAACAGATTAAATCAGCCCCAGCATTTT; CDR3: CASSIRGGNRLNQPQHF
V: TRBV15; size: .; D: .; J: TRBJ1-1; DNA: TGTGCCACCAGCATCAGGGGTGGCACTGAAGCTTTCTTT; CDR3: CATSIRGGTEAFF
V: TRBV3-1/TRBV3-2; size: .; D: TRBD1; J: TRBJ1-2; DNA: TGTGCCAGCAGCCCCGGGGACAGACGATATGGCTACACCTTC; CDR3: CASSPGDRRYGYTF
V: TRBV5-1; size: .; D: TRBD1; J: TRBJ2-1; DNA: TGCGCCAGCAGCTCCGGGACAGGGGGGATCAATGAGCAGTTCTTC; CDR3: CASSSGTGGINEQFF
V: TRBV6-2/TRBV6-3; size: .; D: TRBD1; J: TRBJ1-2; DNA: TGTGCCAGCAGTTACGCCGGGACAGCTAACTATGGCTACACCTTC; CDR3: CASSYAGTANYGYTF
V: TRBV6-1; size: .; D: .; J: TRBJ1-4; DNA: TGTGCCAGCAGTGATTTGCGCCGCACACAAGCAACTAATGAAAAACTGTTTTTT; CDR3: CASSDLRRTQATNEKLFF
V: TRBV7-9; size: .; D: .; J: TRBJ1-6; DNA: TGTGCCAGCAGCCCTGGACCTAATAATTCACCCCTCCACTTT; CDR3: CASSPGPNNSPLHF
V: TRBV29-1; size: .; D: TRBD2; J: TRBJ2-1; DNA: TGCAGCGTTGCATTGCGGGAGGGCCTCAATGAGCAGTTCTTC; CDR3: CSVALREGLNEQFF
V: TRBV19; size: .; D: .; J: TRBJ2-1; DNA: TGTGCCAGTAGTATAGGACCGTACAATGAGCAGTTCTTC; CDR3: CASSIGPYNEQFF
V: TRBV30; size: .; D: .; J: TRBJ2-2; DNA: TGTGCCCGCACCACGTGGGGGGCCGGGGAGCTGTTTTTT; CDR3: CARTTWGAGELFF
V: TRBV7-8; size: .; D: TRBD2; J: TRBJ2-1; DNA: TGTGCCAGCAGCTTAGAAACAAGGACTAGCGGTTACAATGAGCAGTTCTTC; CDR3: CASSLETRTSGYNEQFF
V: TRBV7-3; size: .; D: TRBD2; J: TRBJ2-3; DNA: TGTGCCAGCAGCTTGGGACTAGCGGGGCTAAGCACAGATACGCAGTATTTT; CDR3: CASSLGLAGLSTDTQYF
V: TRBV5-6; size: .; D: TRBD1; J: TRBJ1-4; DNA: TGTGCCAGCCTTCGTGGACAGGGGGCAATGGGTGAAAAACTGTTTTTT; CDR3: CASLRGQGAMGEKLFF
V: TRBV7-3; size: .; D: .; J: TRBJ2-1; DNA: TGTGCCAGCAGCGCTCAGGGTGGGAGCAATGAGCAGTTCTTC; CDR3: CASSAQGGSNEQFF
V: TRBV24-1; size: .; D: .; J: TRBJ2-1; DNA: TGTGCCCCCCATCTGCCCTGGGCCAATGAGCAGTTCTTC; CDR3: CAPHLPWANEQFF
V: TRBV2; size: .; D: .; J: TRBJ1-3; DNA: TGTGCCAGCAGGGGGCTCGGTGGAAACACCATATATTTT; CDR3: CASRGLGGNTIYF
V: TRBV4-3; size: few; D: .; J: TRBJ1-1; DNA: TGCGCCAGCAGCCAAGATCGGGGAAAGACAGCTTTCTTT; CDR3: CASSQDRGKTAFF
V: TRBV4-3; size: .; D: .; J: TRBJ1-4; DNA: TGCGCCAGCAGCCGCATCCCAGGGGAAGGGAGGGGGAATGAAAAACTGTTTTTT; CDR3: CASSRIPGEGRGNEKLFF
V: TRBV19; size: few; D: TRBD1; J: TRBJ1-1; DNA: TGTGCCAGTACCCCATTACCGGGACAGGTGAACACTGAAGCTTTCTTT; CDR3: CASTPLPGQVNTEAFF
V: TRBV5-1; size: .; D: .; J: TRBJ1-4; DNA: TGCGCCAGCAGCCCAGACCCAACTAATGAAAAACTGTTTTTT; CDR3: CASSPDPTNEKLFF
V: TRBV11-2; size: .; D: .; J: TRBJ1-3; DNA: TGTGCCAGCAGCCCTCTTAGTCGGCGACTTACAGCCTCTGGAAACACCATATATTTT; CDR3: CASSPLSRRLTASGNTIYF
V: TRBV6-2/TRBV6-3; size: .; D: .; J: TRBJ2-7; DNA: TGTGCCAGCAGCCCGAGTCGGGTGACCGAGCAGTACTTC; CDR3: CASSPSRVTEQYF
V: TRBV7-8; size: .; D: TRBD1; J: TRBJ1-5; DNA: TGTGCCAGCAGTCGCGGGACAGCGAATCAGCCCCAGCATTTT; CDR3: CASSRGTANQPQHF